This TCR beta chain was recovered during a study of control samples from healthy donors and cancer patients. The ends were cut back, 4 bases at V and 1 base at J, with 11 bases in the middle. The CDR3 covers 15 residues. Germline CDR1 reads SGHRS; CDR2 reads YFSETQ. Assay used: immunoSEQ multiplex PCR; TCRdb lists only in-frame clones, some missing. The sample lists around 250,000 clones, roughly four fifths seen once, with less than 15% in the top ten. This TCR came from an older woman with lung cancer. The chain combines TRBV5-1 with TRBJ2-2, with D possibly matching TRBD1 (6 bases). The source material was PBMCs. The CDR3 region is CASSIRDMNTGELFF. CDR3 coding DNA: TGCGCCAGCAGCATCCGGGACATGAACACCGGGGAGCTGTTTTTT.